The 6 T cell receptor beta chains below all came from one sample that was sequenced in a study of response to subunit inactivated influenza vaccine. TCRdb redid the calling of the RT-PCR reads with MiXCR, one entry per CDR3 protein. The top ten hold 10% of the sample, which has more than 700,000 distinct CDR3 sequences, about 20% seen once. Sequencing used PBMCs from blood, obtained roughly 5 days after vaccination. The receptors were sampled from a man over 45 who received an inactivated influenza vaccine.

The V call is TRBV7-6, the J call TRBJ2-5; D is possibly TRBD1 or TRBD2 (5 bases each). The V end lost 7 bases, the J end lost 1 base, and 16 bases lay between the germline ends. In germline, CDR1 is SGHVS, CDR2 FNYEAQ. The CDR3 sequence is 15 residues long. The DNA for the CDR3 is TGTGCCAGCACCAATTCGGCAGGGACCCAAGAGACCCAGTACTTC. This sequence encodes CASTNSAGTQETQYF.

This chain links TRBV12-3 or TRBV12-4 with TRBJ2-1; D gene unclear. V lost 4 bases and J lost 7, with 20 bases in between. This CDR3 spans 16 amino acids. The CDR3 bases are TGTGCCAGCAGTTACCGGCGAATGGGCTTGGGGAATGAGCAGTTCTTC. This encodes CASSYRRMGLGNEQFF.

This clonotype has only a few counts. This rearrangement joins TRBV10-3 to TRBJ2-4; 7 nucleotides agree with TRBD2. Per the germline V gene, CDR1 is ENHRY and CDR2 is SYGVKD. The V and J ends lost 6 bases and 2 bases, in that order; junction bases with no gene match: 7. The CDR3 spans 15 residues. For the CDR3, the DNA is TGTGCCATCAGCGGAACGGGGGGACCCAAAAACATTCAGTACTTC. It translates to CAISGTGGPKNIQYF.

At least ten counts were recorded for this clonotype. The chain joins TRBV12-3 or TRBV12-4 to TRBJ2-2; D assignment may be TRBD1 or TRBD2 (5 bases each). The germline V and J ends were trimmed by 6 bases and 4 bases, with 12 bases remaining between them. This CDR3 comprises 14 residues. Here the CDR3 reads CASRGAGTTGELFF. The CDR3 nucleotides read TGTGCCAGCAGAGGGGCAGGGACCACCGGGGAGCTGTTTTTT.

The gene calls are TRBV24-1 and TRBJ1-2; TRBD1 agrees at 8 bases. V shed 7 bases, J shed 8 bases, and the junction held 8 bases outside the gene matches. Germline V gene data show CDR1 as KGHDR and CDR2 as SFDVKD. This CDR3 is built from 13 residues. CDR3 residues: CATRDRALGGYTF. The CDR3, as DNA: TGTGCCACCAGGGACAGGGCCCTAGGGGGCTACACCTTC.

The genes are TRBV7-2 and TRBJ2-2; TRBD1 is a possible D gene (6 bases). Germline V gene data show CDR1 as SGHTA and CDR2 as FQGNSA. Deletions cut 0 bases from V and 3 bases from J, with 14 bases between. The CDR3 is 17 residues long. The CDR3 coding sequence is TGTGCCAGCAGCTTAGCGTGGCAGGGGCGAGACACCGGGGAGCTGTTTTTT. Its protein is CASSLAWQGRDTGELFF.